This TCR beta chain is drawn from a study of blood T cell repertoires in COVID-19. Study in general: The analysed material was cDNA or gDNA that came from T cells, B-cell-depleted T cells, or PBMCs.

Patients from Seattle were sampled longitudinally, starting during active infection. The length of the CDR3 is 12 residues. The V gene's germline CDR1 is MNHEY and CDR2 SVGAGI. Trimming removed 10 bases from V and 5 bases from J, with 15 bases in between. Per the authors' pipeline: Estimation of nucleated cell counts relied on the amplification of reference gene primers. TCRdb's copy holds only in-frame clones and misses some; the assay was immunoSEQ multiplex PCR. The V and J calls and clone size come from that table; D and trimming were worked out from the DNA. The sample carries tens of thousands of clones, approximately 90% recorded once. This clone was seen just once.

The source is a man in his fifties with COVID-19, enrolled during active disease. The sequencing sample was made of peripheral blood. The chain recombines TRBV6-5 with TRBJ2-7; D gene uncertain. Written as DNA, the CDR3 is TGTGCCAACCGTTCCCGGTCGGACGAGCAGTACTTC. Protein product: CANRSRSDEQYF.